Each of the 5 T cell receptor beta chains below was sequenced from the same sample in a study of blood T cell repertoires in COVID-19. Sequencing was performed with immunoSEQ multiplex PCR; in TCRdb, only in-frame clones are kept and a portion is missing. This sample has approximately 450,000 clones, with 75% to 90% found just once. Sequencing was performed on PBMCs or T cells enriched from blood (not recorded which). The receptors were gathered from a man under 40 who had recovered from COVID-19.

The CDR3 coding sequence is TGTGCCAGCAGCCAAGTTTTCGGACTAGCGGGATCATACGAGCAGTACTTC. Encoded protein: CASSQVFGLAGSYEQYF. The rearrangement links TRBV14 to TRBJ2-7; 12 nucleotides agree with TRBD2. The CDR3 sequence is 17 residues long. With 1 base clipped from V and 4 bases from J, the junction kept 8 bases outside the gene matches. Looked up from germline, CDR1 is SGHDN and CDR2 is FVKESK.

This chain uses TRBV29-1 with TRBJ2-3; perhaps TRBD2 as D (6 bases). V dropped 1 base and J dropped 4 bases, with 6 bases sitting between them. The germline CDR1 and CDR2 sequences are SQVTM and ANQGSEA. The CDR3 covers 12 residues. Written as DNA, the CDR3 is TGCAGCGTTGAAGGCGGGGCAGATACGCAGTATTTT. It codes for CSVEGGADTQYF.

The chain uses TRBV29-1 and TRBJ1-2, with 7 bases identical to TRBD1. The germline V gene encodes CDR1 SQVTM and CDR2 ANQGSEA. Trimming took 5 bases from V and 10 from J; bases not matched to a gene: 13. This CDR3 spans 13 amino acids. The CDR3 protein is CSVTKPNRGSYTF. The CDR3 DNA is TGCAGCGTTACTAAACCTAACAGGGGATCCTACACCTTC. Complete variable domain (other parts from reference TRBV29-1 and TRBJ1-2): SAVISQKPSRDICQRGTSLTIQCQVDSQVTMMFWYRQQPGQSLTLIATANQGSEATYESGFVIDKFPISRPNLTFSTLTVSNMSPEDSSIYLCSVTKPNRGSYTFGSGTRLTVV.

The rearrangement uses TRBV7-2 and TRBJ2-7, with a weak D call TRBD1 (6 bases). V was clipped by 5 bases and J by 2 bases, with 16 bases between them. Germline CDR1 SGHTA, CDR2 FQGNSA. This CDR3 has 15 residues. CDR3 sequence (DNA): TGTGCCAGCAGCCACCACCGGGACATAGCCTACGAGCAGTACTTC. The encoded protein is CASSHHRDIAYEQYF.

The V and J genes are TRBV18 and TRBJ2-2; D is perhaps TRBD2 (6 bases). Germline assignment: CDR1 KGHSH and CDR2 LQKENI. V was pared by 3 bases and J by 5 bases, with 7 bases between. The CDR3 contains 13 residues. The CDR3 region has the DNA TGTGCCAGCTCACCCGGGACTACCGGGGAGCTGTTTTTT. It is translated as CASSPGTTGELFF.